This T cell receptor beta chain originates from a study of shared clonotypes between healthy human individuals. Study-wide points: Non-shared clonotypes had lower generation probabilities than those shared by all four donors.

Note on this clone: The antigen is unknown.

V lost 5 bases, J lost 2 bases, and 16 bases lay in between. This CDR3 contains 15 residues. The V gene's germline CDR1 is MNHEY and CDR2 SMNVEV (reference sequence). The genomic DNA of each subset was split evenly across several immunoSEQ plates. Sequencing used immunoSEQ multiplex PCR; TCRdb keeps in-frame clones, though not all of them. In the table there are approximately 980,000 clones, roughly 72% of which are singletons. The sample comprised memory CD4+ T cells sorted from blood. Subset: CD45RA-negative fraction. The TCR comes from a man aged 18 to 30 in good health. J is TRBJ2-7 and V is TRBV27; D possibly corresponds to TRBD2 (7 bases). The CDR3 region has the DNA TGTGCCAGCAGTCGTGGTCCGGGGGGCCCCTACGAGCAGTACTTC. Its translation is CASSRGPGGPYEQYF.